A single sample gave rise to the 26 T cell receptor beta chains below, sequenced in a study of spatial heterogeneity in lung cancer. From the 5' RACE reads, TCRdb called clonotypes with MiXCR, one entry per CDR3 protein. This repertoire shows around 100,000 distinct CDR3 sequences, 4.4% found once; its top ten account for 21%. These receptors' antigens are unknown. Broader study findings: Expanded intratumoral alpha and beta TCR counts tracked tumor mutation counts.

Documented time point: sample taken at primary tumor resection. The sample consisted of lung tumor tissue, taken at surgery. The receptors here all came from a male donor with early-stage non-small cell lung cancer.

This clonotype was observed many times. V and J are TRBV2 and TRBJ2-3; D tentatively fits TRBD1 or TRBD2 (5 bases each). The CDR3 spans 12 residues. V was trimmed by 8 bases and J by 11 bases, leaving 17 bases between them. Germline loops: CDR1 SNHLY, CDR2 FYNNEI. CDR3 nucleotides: TGTGCCAGCGCCGCTTCGGGGACGGGGCAGTATTTT. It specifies CASAASGTGQYF.

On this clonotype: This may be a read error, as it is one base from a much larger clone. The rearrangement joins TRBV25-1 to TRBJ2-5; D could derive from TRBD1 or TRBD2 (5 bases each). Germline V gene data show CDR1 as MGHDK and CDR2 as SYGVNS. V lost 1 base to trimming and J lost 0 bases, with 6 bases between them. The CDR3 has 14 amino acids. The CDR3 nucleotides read TGTGCCAGCAGTGAATTGGGGGACCAAGAGACCCAGTACTTC. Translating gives CASSELGDQETQYF.

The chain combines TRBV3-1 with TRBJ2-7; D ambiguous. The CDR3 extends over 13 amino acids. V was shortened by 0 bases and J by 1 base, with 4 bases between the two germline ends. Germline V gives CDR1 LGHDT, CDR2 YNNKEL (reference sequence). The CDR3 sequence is CASSQDRSYEQYF. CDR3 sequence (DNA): TGTGCCAGCAGCCAAGACCGGTCCTACGAGCAGTACTTC.

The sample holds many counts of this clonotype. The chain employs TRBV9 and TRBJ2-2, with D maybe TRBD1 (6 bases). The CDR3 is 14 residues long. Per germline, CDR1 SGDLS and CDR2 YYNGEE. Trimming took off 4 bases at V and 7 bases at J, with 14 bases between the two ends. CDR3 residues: CASSRTGSDGELFF. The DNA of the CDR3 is TGTGCCAGCAGCCGTACAGGGTCGGACGGGGAGCTGTTTTTT. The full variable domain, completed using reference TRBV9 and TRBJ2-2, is DSGVTQTPKHLITATGQRVTLRCSPRSGDLSVYWYQQSLDQGLQFLIQYYNGEERAKGNILERFSAQQFPDLHSELNLSSLELGDSALYFCASSRTGSDGELFFGEGSRLTVL.

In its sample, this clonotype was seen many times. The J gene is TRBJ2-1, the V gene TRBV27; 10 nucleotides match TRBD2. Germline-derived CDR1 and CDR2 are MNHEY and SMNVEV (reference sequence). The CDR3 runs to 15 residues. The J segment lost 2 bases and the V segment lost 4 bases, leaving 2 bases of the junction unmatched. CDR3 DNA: TGTGCCAGCAGTTCGACTAGCGGGCCCTACAATGAGCAGTTCTTC. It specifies CASSSTSGPYNEQFF.

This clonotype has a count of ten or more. In DNA form, the CDR3 reads TGTGCCAGCAGCTTAGCGCGAGAGACCCAGTACTTC. Translating it yields CASSLARETQYF. This chain links TRBV7-2 with TRBJ2-5, with no clear D. V was clipped by 0 bases and J by 4 bases, with 3 bases between them. The CDR3 runs 12 residues. From germline, CDR1 is SGHTA and CDR2 FQGNSA.

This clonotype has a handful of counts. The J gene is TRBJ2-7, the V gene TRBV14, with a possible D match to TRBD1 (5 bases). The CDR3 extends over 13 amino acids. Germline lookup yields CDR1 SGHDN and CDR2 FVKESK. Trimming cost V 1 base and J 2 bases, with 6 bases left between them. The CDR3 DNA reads TGTGCCAGCAGCCAAGGCAGGGCCTACGAGCAGTACTTC. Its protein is CASSQGRAYEQYF.

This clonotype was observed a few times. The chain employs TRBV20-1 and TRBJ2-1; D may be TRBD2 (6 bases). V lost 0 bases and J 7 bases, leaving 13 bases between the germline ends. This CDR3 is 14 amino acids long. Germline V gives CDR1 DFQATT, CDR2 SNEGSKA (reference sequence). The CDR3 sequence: CSARDLRGVNEQFF. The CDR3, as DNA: TGCAGTGCTAGAGATTTGCGGGGTGTGAATGAGCAGTTCTTC.

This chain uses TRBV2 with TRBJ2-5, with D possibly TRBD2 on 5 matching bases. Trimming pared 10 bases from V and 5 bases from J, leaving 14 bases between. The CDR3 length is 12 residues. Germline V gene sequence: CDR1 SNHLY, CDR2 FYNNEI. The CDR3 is CATRAEPETQYF. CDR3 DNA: TGTGCCACCCGAGCGGAGCCCGAGACCCAGTACTTC.

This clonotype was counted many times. CDR3 sequence (DNA): TGCAGTGCCGGGGCCATGGCGGATACGCAGTATTTT. It yields the protein CSAGAMADTQYF. The chain joins TRBV20-1 to TRBJ2-3; either TRBD1 or TRBD2 may supply D (5 bases each). CDR3 size: 12 residues. The germline V and J ends were trimmed by 6 bases and 6 bases, with 13 bases remaining between them. CDR1 is DFQATT, CDR2 SNEGSKA, per germline (reference sequence).

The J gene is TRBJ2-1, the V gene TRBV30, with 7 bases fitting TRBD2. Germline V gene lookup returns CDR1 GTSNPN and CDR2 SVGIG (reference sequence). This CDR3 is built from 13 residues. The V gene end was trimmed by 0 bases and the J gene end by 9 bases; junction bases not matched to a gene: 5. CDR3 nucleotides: TGTGCCTGGAGTGTACGGCGGGAGAGTGAGCAGTTCTTC. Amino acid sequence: CAWSVRRESEQFF.

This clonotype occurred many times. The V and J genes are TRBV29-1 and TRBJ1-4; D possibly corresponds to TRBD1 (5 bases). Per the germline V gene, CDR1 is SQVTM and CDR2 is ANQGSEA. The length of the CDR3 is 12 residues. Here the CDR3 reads CSGGYANEKLFF. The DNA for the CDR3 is TGCAGTGGGGGATACGCTAATGAAAAACTGTTTTTT. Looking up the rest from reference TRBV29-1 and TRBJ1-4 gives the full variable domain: SAVISQKPSRDICQRGTSLTIQCQVDSQVTMMFWYRQQPGQSLTLIATANQGSEATYESGFVIDKFPISRPNLTFSTLTVSNMSPEDSSIYLCSGGYANEKLFFGSGTQLSVL.

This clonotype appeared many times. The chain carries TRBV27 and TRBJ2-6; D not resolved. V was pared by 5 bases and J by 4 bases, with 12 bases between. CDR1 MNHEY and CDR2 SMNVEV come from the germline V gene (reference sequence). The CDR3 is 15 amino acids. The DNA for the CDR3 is TGTGCCAGCAGTAATGCCCGCGGAGGGGCCAACGTCCTGACTTTC. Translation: CASSNARGGANVLTF.

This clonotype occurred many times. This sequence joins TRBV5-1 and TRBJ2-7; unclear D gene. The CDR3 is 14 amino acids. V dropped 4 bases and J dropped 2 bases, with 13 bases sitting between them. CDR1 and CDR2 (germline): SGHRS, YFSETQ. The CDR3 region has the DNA TGCGCCAGCAGCAACGGTCGGCTAACCTACGAGCAGTACTTC. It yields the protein CASSNGRLTYEQYF.

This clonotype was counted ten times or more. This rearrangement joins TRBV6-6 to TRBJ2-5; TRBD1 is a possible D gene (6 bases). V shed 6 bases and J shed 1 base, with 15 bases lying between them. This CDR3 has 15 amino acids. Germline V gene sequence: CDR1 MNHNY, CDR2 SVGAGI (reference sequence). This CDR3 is CASRLYKGVQETQYF. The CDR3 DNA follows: TGTGCCAGCAGATTGTACAAGGGGGTCCAAGAGACCCAGTACTTC.

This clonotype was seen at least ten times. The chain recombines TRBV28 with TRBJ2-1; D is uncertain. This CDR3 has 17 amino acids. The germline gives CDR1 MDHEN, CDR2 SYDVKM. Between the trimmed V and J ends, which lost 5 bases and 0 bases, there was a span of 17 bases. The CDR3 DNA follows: TGTGCCAGCAGTCCCCTCTCTCAGTTGAGCTCCTACAATGAGCAGTTCTTC. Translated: CASSPLSQLSSYNEQFF.

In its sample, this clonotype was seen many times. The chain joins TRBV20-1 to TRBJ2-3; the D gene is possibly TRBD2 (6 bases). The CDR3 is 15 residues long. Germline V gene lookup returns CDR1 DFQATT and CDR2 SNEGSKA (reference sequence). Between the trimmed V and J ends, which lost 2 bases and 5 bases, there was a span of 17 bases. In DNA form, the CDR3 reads TGCAGTGCTAGAACCGGGAGCTACCTCATAGATACGCAGTATTTT. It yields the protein CSARTGSYLIDTQYF.

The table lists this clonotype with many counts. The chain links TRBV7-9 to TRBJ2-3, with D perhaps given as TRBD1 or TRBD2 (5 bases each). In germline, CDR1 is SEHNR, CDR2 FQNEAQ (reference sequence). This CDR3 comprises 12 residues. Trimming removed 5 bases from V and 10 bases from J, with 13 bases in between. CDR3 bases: TGTGCCAGCAGCCTTATGGGACCTCCGCAGTATTTT. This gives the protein CASSLMGPPQYF.

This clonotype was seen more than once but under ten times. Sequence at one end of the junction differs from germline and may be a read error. CDR3: CASSEGTAGGTHF. Here the CDR3 DNA reads TGCGCCAGCAGTGAGGGCACGGCGGGCGGAACCCATTTT. This chain joins TRBV10-2 and TRBJ2-3, with D possibly TRBD2 on 5 matching bases. The CDR3 is made up of 13 amino acids. Germline V gene data show CDR1 as WSHSY and CDR2 as SAAADI.

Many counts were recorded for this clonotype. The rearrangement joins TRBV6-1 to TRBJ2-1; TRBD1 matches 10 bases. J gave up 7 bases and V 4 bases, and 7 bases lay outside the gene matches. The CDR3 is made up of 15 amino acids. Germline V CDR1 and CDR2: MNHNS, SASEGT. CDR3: CASSGGQGIRNEQFF. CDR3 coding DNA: TGTGCCAGCAGTGGGGGACAGGGGATTAGGAATGAGCAGTTCTTC.

In nucleotides, the CDR3 is TGTGCCAGCAGTGACAGGGGTAGAGAGACCCAGTACTTC. Encoded protein: CASSDRGRETQYF. This sequence joins TRBV2 and TRBJ2-5; maybe TRBD1 (6 bases). V shed 3 bases and J shed 4 bases, with 9 bases lying between them. This CDR3 has 13 residues. Germline V lookup: CDR1 SNHLY, CDR2 FYNNEI. The full variable domain, its missing parts supplied by reference TRBV2 and TRBJ2-5, is EPEVTQTPSHQVTQMGQEVILRCVPISNHLYFYWYRQILGQKVEFLVSFYNNEISEKSEIFDDQFSVERPDGSNFTLKIRSTKLEDSAMYFCASSDRGRETQYFGPGTRLLVL.

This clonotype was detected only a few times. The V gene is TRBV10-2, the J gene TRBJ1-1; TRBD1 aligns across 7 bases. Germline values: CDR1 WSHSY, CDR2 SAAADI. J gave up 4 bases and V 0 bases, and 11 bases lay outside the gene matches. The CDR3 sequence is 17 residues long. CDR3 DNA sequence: TGCGCCAGCAGTGAGTCGAGGGATTGGGACAGCATCACTGAAGCTTTCTTT. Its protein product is CASSESRDWDSITEAFF.

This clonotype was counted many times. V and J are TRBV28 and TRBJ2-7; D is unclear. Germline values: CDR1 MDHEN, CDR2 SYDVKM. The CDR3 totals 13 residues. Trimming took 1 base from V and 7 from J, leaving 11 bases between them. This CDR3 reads CASSLFAGPEQYF. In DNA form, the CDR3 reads TGTGCCAGCAGTTTATTTGCTGGGCCAGAGCAGTACTTC.

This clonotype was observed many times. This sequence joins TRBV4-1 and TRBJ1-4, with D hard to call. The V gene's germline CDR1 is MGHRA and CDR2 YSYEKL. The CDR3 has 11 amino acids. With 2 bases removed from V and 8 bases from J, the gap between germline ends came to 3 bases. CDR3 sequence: CASSQQEKLFF. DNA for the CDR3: TGCGCCAGCAGCCAACAAGAAAAACTGTTTTTT.

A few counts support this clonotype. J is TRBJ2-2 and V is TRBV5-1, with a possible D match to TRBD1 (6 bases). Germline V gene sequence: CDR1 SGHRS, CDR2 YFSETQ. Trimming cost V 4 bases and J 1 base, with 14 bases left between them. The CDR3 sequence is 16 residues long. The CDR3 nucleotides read TGCGCCAGCAGCCAAAGGAGACAGGAGAACACCGGGGAGCTGTTTTTT. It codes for CASSQRRQENTGELFF.

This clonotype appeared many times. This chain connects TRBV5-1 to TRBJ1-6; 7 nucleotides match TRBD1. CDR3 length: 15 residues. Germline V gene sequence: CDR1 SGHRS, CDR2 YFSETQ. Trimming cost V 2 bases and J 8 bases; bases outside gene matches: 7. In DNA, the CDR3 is TGCGCCAGCAGCTTTGAGGGGGCAAAGGATTCACCCCTCCACTTT. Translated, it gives CASSFEGAKDSPLHF.